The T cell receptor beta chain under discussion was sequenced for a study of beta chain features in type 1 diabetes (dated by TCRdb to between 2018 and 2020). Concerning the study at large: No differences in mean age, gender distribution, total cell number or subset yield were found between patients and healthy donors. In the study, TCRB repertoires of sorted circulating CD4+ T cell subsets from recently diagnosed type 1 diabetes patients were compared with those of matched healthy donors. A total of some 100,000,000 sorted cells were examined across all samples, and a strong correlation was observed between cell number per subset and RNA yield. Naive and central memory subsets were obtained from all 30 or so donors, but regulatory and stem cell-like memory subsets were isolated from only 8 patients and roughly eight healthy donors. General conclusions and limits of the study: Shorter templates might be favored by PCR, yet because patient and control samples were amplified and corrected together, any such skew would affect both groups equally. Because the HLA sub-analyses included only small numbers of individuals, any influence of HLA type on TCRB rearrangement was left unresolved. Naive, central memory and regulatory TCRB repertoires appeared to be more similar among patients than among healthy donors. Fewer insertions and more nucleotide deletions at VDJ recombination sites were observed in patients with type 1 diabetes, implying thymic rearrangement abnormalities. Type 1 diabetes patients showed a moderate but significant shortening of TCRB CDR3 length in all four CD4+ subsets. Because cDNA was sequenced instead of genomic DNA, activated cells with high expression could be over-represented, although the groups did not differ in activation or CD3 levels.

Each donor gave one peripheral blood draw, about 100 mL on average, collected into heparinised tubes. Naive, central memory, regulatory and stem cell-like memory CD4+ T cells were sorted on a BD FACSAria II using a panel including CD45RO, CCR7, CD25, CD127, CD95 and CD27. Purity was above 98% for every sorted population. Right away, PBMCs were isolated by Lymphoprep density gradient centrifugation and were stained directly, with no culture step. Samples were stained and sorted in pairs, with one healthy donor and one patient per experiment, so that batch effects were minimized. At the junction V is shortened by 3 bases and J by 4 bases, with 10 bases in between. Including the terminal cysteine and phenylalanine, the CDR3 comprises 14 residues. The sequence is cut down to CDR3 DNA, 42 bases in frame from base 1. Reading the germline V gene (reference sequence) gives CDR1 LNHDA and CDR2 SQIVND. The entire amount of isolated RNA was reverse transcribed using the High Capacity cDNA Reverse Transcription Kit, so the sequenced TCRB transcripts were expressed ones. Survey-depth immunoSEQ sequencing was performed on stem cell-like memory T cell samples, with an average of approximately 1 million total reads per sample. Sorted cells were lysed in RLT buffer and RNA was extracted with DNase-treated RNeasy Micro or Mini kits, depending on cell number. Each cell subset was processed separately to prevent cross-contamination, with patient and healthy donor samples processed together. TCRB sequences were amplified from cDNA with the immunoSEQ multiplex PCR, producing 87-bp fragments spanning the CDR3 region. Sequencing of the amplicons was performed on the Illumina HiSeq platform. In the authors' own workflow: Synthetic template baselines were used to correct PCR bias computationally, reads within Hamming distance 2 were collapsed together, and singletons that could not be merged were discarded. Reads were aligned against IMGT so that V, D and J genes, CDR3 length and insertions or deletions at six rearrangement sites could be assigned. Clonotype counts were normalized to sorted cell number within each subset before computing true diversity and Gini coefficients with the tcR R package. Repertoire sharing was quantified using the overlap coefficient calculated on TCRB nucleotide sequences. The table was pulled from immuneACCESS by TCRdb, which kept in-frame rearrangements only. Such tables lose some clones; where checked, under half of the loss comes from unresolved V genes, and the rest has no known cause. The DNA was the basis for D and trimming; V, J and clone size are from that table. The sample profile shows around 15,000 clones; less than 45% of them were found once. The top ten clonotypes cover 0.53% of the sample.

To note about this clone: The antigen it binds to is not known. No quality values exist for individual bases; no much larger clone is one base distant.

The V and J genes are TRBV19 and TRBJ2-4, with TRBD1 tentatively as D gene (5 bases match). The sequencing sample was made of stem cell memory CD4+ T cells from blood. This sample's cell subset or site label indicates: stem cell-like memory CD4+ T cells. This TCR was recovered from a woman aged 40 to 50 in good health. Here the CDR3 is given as CASSIPGSKNIQYF. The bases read TGTGCCAGTAGTATTCCAGGGTCAAAAAACATTCAGTACTTC. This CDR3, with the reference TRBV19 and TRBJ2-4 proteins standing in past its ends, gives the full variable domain DGGITQSPKYLFRKEGQNVTLSCEQNLNHDAMYWYRQDPGQGLRLIYYSQIVNDFQKGDIAEGYSVSREKKESFPLTVTSAQKNPTAFYLCASSIPGSKNIQYFGAGTRLSVL.